The next 14 T cell receptor beta chains were all read from a single sample in a study of regulatory T cells in long-lasting Graves disease. Assembly of TCR beta libraries relied on iRepertoire HTBI primers together with Arm-PCR of CDR3 regions. TCRdb itself ran the multiplex PCR reads through MiXCR, one entry per CDR3 protein. The data contain 400,000 to 500,000 distinct CDR3 sequences, approximately 14% of them singletons. Time point in this sample: newly diagnosed GD, antithyroid drugs for less than 3 months. Following extraction of RNA from PBMCs, that RNA was used to make the TCR library. The same data also contributed to another study, on T cells in Graves' hyperthyroidism and ophthalmopathy.

Sequencing used peripheral blood mononuclear cells (PBMCs), obtained at new diagnosis, from a patient treated with antithyroid drugs. Receptors originate from a woman in her 50s with Graves disease.

This chain connects TRBV10-3 to TRBJ2-1; 11 bases align to TRBD1. V was clipped by 6 bases and J by 3 bases; unmatched bases: 4. In germline, CDR1 is ENHRY, CDR2 SYGVKD. The CDR3 totals 15 residues. The CDR3 region is CAIRGTGGLYNEQFF. The CDR3, as DNA: TGTGCCATCAGAGGGACAGGGGGACTCTACAATGAGCAGTTCTTC.

This clonotype was seen more than once but under ten times. V usage is TRBV7-8 and J usage is TRBJ2-3; D not resolved. V shed 3 bases and J shed 7 bases, with 14 bases lying between them. Per germline, CDR1 SGHVS and CDR2 FQNEAQ. This CDR3 is 14 amino acids long. The CDR3 region is CASSFRAFVNTQYF. The CDR3 bases are TGTGCCAGCAGCTTCCGGGCCTTTGTGAATACGCAGTATTTT.

This clonotype was recorded at least ten times. This sequence joins TRBV3-1 and TRBJ1-5, with D perhaps TRBD1 (5 bases). V shed 3 bases and J shed 10 bases, with 10 bases lying between them. Germline CDR1 reads LGHDT; CDR2 reads YNNKEL (reference sequence). CDR3 size: 12 residues. CDR3 residues: CASSHGGGPQHF. CDR3 DNA sequence: TGTGCCAGCAGCCATGGGGGTGGCCCCCAGCATTTT.

This clonotype was picked up a small number of times. This may arise from a read error, as a much more abundant clone is one base away. The chain links TRBV28 to TRBJ2-7; TRBD1 aligns across 10 bases. From germline, CDR1 is MDHEN and CDR2 SYDVKM. The CDR3 extends over 15 amino acids. The CDR3 nucleotides are TGTGCCAGCAGTCCCAGGGACAGGGGAACCTACGAGCGGTACTTC. This encodes CASSPRDRGTYERYF.

The V and J genes are TRBV6-9 and TRBJ2-1; 9 positions match TRBD2. Trimming at V came to 4 bases and at J to 7 bases, leaving 8 bases not matched to a gene. The CDR3 runs to 15 residues. Germline assignment: CDR1 MNHGY and CDR2 SVAAGI. For the CDR3, the DNA is TGTGCCAGCAGTTTGGGAGTAGCGGGAGAGAATGAGCAGTTCTTC. Translating gives CASSLGVAGENEQFF.

This clonotype has at least ten counts. The rearrangement uses TRBV5-1 and TRBJ2-3; 7 bases fit TRBD1. Germline CDR1 SGHRS, CDR2 YFSETQ. Trimming removed 3 bases from V and 2 bases from J; junction bases left unmatched: 3. This CDR3 is 14 amino acids long. CDR3 DNA: TGCGCCAGCAGCTATGGGACAGACACAGATACGCAGTATTTT. Amino acids: CASSYGTDTDTQYF.

This clonotype was counted at least ten times. This rearrangement joins TRBV6-1 to TRBJ2-1; D remains ambiguous. CDR1 and CDR2 from the germline V gene are MNHNS and SASEGT. Trimming cost V 3 bases and J 10 bases, with 13 bases left between them. The CDR3 has 13 amino acids. The CDR3 DNA reads TGTGCCAGCAGTGAGGTTTTCGAGACAGAGCAGTTCTTC. Its translation is CASSEVFETEQFF.

This rearrangement joins TRBV9 to TRBJ2-7; TRBD1 might be the D (6 bases). Between the trimmed V and J ends, which lost 0 bases and 5 bases, there was a span of 12 bases. Per germline, CDR1 SGDLS and CDR2 YYNGEE. This CDR3 comprises 14 residues. CDR3 nucleotide sequence: TGTGCCAGCAGCGTAGTATCACAGGGAGACGAGCAGTACTTC. Protein: CASSVVSQGDEQYF.

This clonotype was seen many times. V and J are TRBV2 and TRBJ1-5; tentatively, D is TRBD1 (6 bases). V was cut by 9 bases and J by 4 bases, with 16 bases left in between. The germline V gene has CDR1 SNHLY and CDR2 FYNNEI. This CDR3 contains 14 residues. CDR3 residues: CASRADRMNQPQHF. CDR3 nucleotides: TGTGCCAGTAGGGCCGACAGGATGAATCAGCCCCAGCATTTT.

This clonotype has only a few counts. The rearrangement uses TRBV6-1 and TRBJ1-1; D ambiguous. Trimming left V 7 bases short and J 0 bases short, with 9 bases between. The CDR3 covers 13 residues. The germline V gene encodes CDR1 MNHNS and CDR2 SASEGT. The CDR3 DNA reads TGTGCCAGCAAGTTACGAATGAACACTGAAGCTTTCTTT. Its protein product is CASKLRMNTEAFF.

This clonotype has at least ten counts. The chain links TRBV5-1 to TRBJ2-1; 11 positions agree with TRBD2. The ends lost 0 bases at V and 3 bases at J; junction bases unmatched: 20. Germline V gene data show CDR1 as SGHRS and CDR2 as YFSETQ. This CDR3 is built from 22 residues. The CDR3 region is CASSLATGGTSGGGLGYNEQFF. CDR3 DNA sequence: TGCGCCAGCAGCTTGGCCACGGGAGGGACTAGCGGAGGAGGTTTGGGCTACAATGAGCAGTTCTTC.

This clonotype was detected a few times. The J gene is TRBJ2-6, the V gene TRBV28; no reliable D call. The germline CDR1 and CDR2 sequences are MDHEN and SYDVKM. The CDR3 length is 16 residues. Trimming removed 5 bases from V and 2 bases from J, with 13 bases in between. The CDR3 DNA is TGTGCCAGCAGTACCCCAGACTCTACTGGGGCCAACGTCCTGACTTTC. Its translation is CASSTPDSTGANVLTF.

Remarks on this clonotype: At one end the junction does not follow the germline gene, possibly because of a read error. This sequence joins TRBV10-1 and TRBJ2-7, with D hard to call. Germline lookup yields CDR1 WNHNN and CDR2 SYGVQD (reference sequence). The CDR3 contains 12 residues. The CDR3 DNA reads as TGTGCCAGCAGTGATCAGTCCTACGAGCAGTACTTC. Protein: CASSDQSYEQYF.

This clonotype came up many times. The chain has TRBV7-2 and TRBJ2-5; perhaps TRBD1 as D (6 bases). Germline CDR1 reads SGHTA; CDR2 reads FQGNSA. The germline V and J ends were trimmed by 6 bases and 2 bases, with 13 bases remaining between them. This CDR3 has 14 amino acids. The CDR3 DNA sequence: TGTGCCAGCAGACCGGGACACCAACAAGAGACCCAGTACTTC. Translated: CASRPGHQQETQYF. Using reference TRBV7-2 and TRBJ2-5 for the parts outside the CDR3, the full variable domain is GAGVSQSPSNKVTEKGKDVELRCDPISGHTALYWYRQSLGQGLEFLIYFQGNSAPDKSGLPSDRFSAERTGGSVSTLTIQRTQQEDSAVYLCASRPGHQQETQYFGPGTRLLVL.